The 20 T cell receptor beta chains given below trace back to one sample, sequenced in a study of T cell repertoires in cytomegalovirus infection. TCRdb reprocessed the reads with MiXCR, giving one entry per CDR3 protein. The sample lists approximately 140,000 distinct CDR3 sequences, 20% to 30% seen once, with 34% in the top ten. These receptors lack a known antigen. Material: PBMCs, sequenced either directly or after in vitro stimulation (not recorded which). The receptors were sampled from a human donor in good health (CMV status not recorded). Some clones in this sample may be carry-over from other donors' samples.

This clonotype was observed at least ten times. The gene calls are TRBV7-2 and TRBJ1-2; D is perhaps TRBD1 (5 bases). Germline CDR1 and CDR2: SGHTA and FQGNSA. Trimming took off 1 base at V and 4 bases at J, with 13 bases between the two ends. The CDR3 covers 15 residues. The CDR3 nucleotides are TGTGCCAGCAGCTTAGAAAGGAGACAGTTCTATGGCTACACCTTC. This codes for CASSLERRQFYGYTF.

The V call is TRBV12-3 or TRBV12-4, the J call TRBJ2-7; 10 bases fit TRBD1. J was trimmed by 1 base and V by 6 bases; bases with no gene match: 6. The CDR3 has 15 amino acids. The CDR3 DNA reads as TGTGCCAGCAGGAGAAGACAGGGGGCTTCCTACGAGCAGTACGTC. It is translated as CASRRRQGASYEQYV.

The rearrangement links TRBV12-3 or TRBV12-4 to TRBJ1-3; 7 bases align to TRBD1. This CDR3 is 14 amino acids long. With 5 bases clipped from V and 8 bases from J, the junction kept 9 bases outside the gene matches. Here the CDR3 DNA reads TGTGCCAGCAGTCGACAGGGACCCCTCGACACCATATATTTT. It codes for CASSRQGPLDTIYF.

In this sample, this clonotype turned up many times. The chain is built from TRBV7-2 and TRBJ2-3; a weak D match, TRBD2 (7 bases). In germline, CDR1 is SGHTA, CDR2 FQGNSA. The germline V and J ends were trimmed by 6 bases and 4 bases, with 11 bases remaining between them. The CDR3 runs to 13 residues. The CDR3 coding sequence is TGTGCCAGCAGGGGAGGGGGGGCAGATACGCAGTATTTT. Its translation is CASRGGGADTQYF. The full variable domain, in which reference TRBV7-2 and TRBJ2-3 provide the parts outside the CDR3, is GAGVSQSPSNKVTEKGKDVELRCDPISGHTALYWYRQSLGQGLEFLIYFQGNSAPDKSGLPSDRFSAERTGGSVSTLTIQRTQQEDSAVYLCASRGGGADTQYFGPGTRLTVL.

This clonotype was found a few times. The V and J genes are TRBV6-5 and TRBJ2-3, with 11 bases identical to TRBD2. Trimming cost V 3 bases and J 1 base; bases outside gene matches: 6. This CDR3 spans 17 amino acids. Per germline, CDR1 MNHEY and CDR2 SVGAGI. As DNA, the CDR3 is TGTGCCAGCAGTTATGAGATGGGACTAGCGGGCACAGATACGCAGTATTTT. Encoded protein: CASSYEMGLAGTDTQYF.

At least ten counts were recorded for this clonotype. The rearrangement joins TRBV7-2 to TRBJ2-5; 15 bases line up with TRBD2. Germline-derived CDR1 and CDR2 are SGHTA and FQGNSA. The length of the CDR3 is 16 residues. J lost 3 bases, V lost 5 bases, and 4 bases had no gene match. The CDR3 is CASSQGLAGGEETQYF. The CDR3 DNA is TGTGCCAGCAGCCAGGGACTAGCGGGAGGCGAAGAGACCCAGTACTTC.

The sample holds many counts of this clonotype. This chain joins TRBV2 and TRBJ1-4; TRBD1 is a possible D gene (6 bases). The CDR3 spans 20 residues. With 4 bases removed from V and 0 bases from J, the gap between germline ends came to 24 bases. CDR1 is SNHLY and CDR2 is FYNNEI in the germline V gene. The CDR3 loop is CASSGRGSGSLGATNEKLFF. CDR3 sequence (DNA): TGTGCCAGCAGTGGCAGGGGCTCAGGGTCCCTCGGGGCAACTAATGAAAAACTGTTTTTT.

V and J are TRBV20-1 and TRBJ1-1, with TRBD1 matching 7 bases. J was trimmed by 4 bases and V by 1 base; bases with no gene match: 15. CDR1 is DFQATT and CDR2 is SNEGSKA in the germline V gene (reference sequence). This CDR3 contains 17 residues. The CDR3 region has the DNA TGCAGTGCTAGAGGATTACCGTACAGGGGAGGTGGCACTGAAGCTTTCTTT. Amino acid sequence: CSARGLPYRGGGTEAFF.

This clonotype was recorded many times. This chain connects TRBV12-3 or TRBV12-4 to TRBJ2-7, with TRBD1 identical over 11 bases. Losses at the gene ends were 6 bases for V and 2 bases for J; bases not matched to a gene: 12. There are 17 residues in the CDR3. The CDR3 DNA sequence: TGTGCCAGCAGCCGGACAGGGGGCGTGGGGACCCCCTACGAGCAGTACTTC. Translated: CASSRTGGVGTPYEQYF.

The chain couples TRBV29-1 to TRBJ2-3; D gene uncertain. The CDR3 runs to 13 residues. The V and J ends lost 1 base and 0 bases respectively, with 5 bases between them. Germline V CDR1 and CDR2: SQVTM, ANQGSEA. CDR3 in DNA: TGCAGCGTTGAAGCTACTAGCACAGATACGCAGTATTTT. This sequence encodes CSVEATSTDTQYF.

This clonotype has just a few counts. This chain connects TRBV7-2 to TRBJ1-3; no reliable D call. The CDR3 length is 15 residues. Trimming took 5 bases from V and 0 from J, leaving 11 bases between them. CDR1 and CDR2 from the germline V gene are SGHTA and FQGNSA. CDR3 sequence (DNA): TGTGCCAGCAGCCTTAGTTTGGTCTCTGGAAACACCATATATTTT. Protein sequence: CASSLSLVSGNTIYF.

The table lists this clonotype with many counts. The chain uses TRBV7-2 and TRBJ2-7, with 7 bases identical to TRBD2. V was clipped by 5 bases and J by 5 bases; unmatched bases: 9. Germline V lookup: CDR1 SGHTA, CDR2 FQGNSA. The CDR3 sequence is 14 residues long. The CDR3 region is CASSQERGPHEQYF. The CDR3 nucleotides read TGTGCCAGCAGCCAGGAGCGGGGCCCACACGAGCAGTACTTC.

At least ten counts were recorded for this clonotype. The V and J genes are TRBV7-2 and TRBJ2-5, with 11 nucleotides matching TRBD2. The germline gives CDR1 SGHTA, CDR2 FQGNSA. The ends lost 3 bases at V and 5 bases at J; junction bases unmatched: 5. The CDR3 loop spans 15 amino acids. CDR3 in amino acids: CASSFLAGGGETQYF. CDR3 sequence (DNA): TGTGCCAGCAGCTTTTTAGCGGGAGGGGGGGAGACCCAGTACTTC.

This clonotype was seen more than once but under ten times. The V call is TRBV28, the J call TRBJ2-2; 9 nucleotides line up with TRBD1. Germline trimming cut 6 bases from V and 5 bases from J; bases unmatched to any gene: 1. The CDR3 runs 13 residues. Per germline, CDR1 MDHEN and CDR2 SYDVKM. The CDR3 region is CASRGQGTGELFF. In DNA form, the CDR3 reads TGTGCCAGCAGGGGACAGGGAACCGGGGAGCTGTTTTTT.

V gene TRBV15 combines with J gene TRBJ2-2; no firm D call. V was pared by 1 base and J by 0 bases, with 18 bases between. This CDR3 has 19 residues. Germline CDR1 and CDR2: LNHNV and YYDKDF (reference sequence). The CDR3 protein is CATSRGPGQTGANTGELFF. The DNA of the CDR3 is TGTGCCACCAGCAGAGGCCCCGGGCAGACGGGCGCGAACACCGGGGAGCTGTTTTTT.

This clonotype was recorded only once. V and J are TRBV4-3 and TRBJ2-3; unclear D gene. CDR1 LGHNA and CDR2 YSLEER come from the germline V gene. Trimming took off 0 bases at V and 4 bases at J, with 5 bases between the two ends. This CDR3 region has 13 residues. CDR3 loop: CASSQDPADTQYF. CDR3 nucleotides: TGCGCCAGCAGCCAAGACCCCGCAGATACGCAGTATTTT.

In this sample, this clonotype turned up many times. The J gene is TRBJ2-2, the V gene TRBV19; TRBD2 aligns across 9 bases. V was pared by 5 bases and J by 4 bases, with 8 bases of the junction left unmatched. The CDR3 is made up of 16 amino acids. The germline V gene encodes CDR1 LNHDA and CDR2 SQIVND (reference sequence). The CDR3 spells CASSDRTSAATGELFF. CDR3 coding DNA: TGTGCCAGTAGTGACAGGACTAGCGCGGCCACCGGGGAGCTGTTTTTT.

This clonotype was seen repeatedly, ten times or more. The chain combines TRBV7-2 with TRBJ1-5; the D gene is possibly TRBD1 (5 bases). CDR1 and CDR2 from the germline V gene are SGHTA and FQGNSA. The CDR3 length is 14 residues. The germline V and J ends were trimmed by 4 bases and 7 bases, with 14 bases remaining between them. CDR3 DNA sequence: TGTGCCAGCAGCTCCCTGCAAGGGGTCCAGCCCCAGCATTTT. Protein product: CASSSLQGVQPQHF.

The CDR3 coding sequence is TGTGCCAGCAGCCAAGTCCAGTATCAAGAGACCCAGTACTTC. This codes for CASSQVQYQETQYF. V gene TRBV14 combines with J gene TRBJ2-5; no definite D call. The CDR3 spans 14 residues. CDR1 is SGHDN and CDR2 is FVKESK in the germline V gene. V was pared by 1 base and J by 2 bases, with 8 bases between.

This clonotype was picked up a small number of times. V and J are TRBV4-3 and TRBJ2-5; 7 nucleotides line up with TRBD2. Losses at the gene ends were 0 bases for V and 5 bases for J; bases not matched to a gene: 6. Germline CDR1 reads LGHNA; CDR2 reads YSLEER. The CDR3 sequence is 15 residues long. CDR3 sequence: CASSQDTGGSETQYF. DNA of the CDR3: TGCGCCAGCAGCCAAGATACGGGAGGCTCTGAGACCCAGTACTTC.